This TCR beta chain comes out of a study of T cell repertoires in cytomegalovirus infection (dated by TCRdb to the late 2010s). With regard to the full study: Because public TCR beta signatures pointed to carriage of CMV infection together with the matching HLA type, the HLA type of each donor mattered for the analysis. Study-level results and caveats: In both this cohort and an independent roughly 350-donor cohort, the cumulative frequency of public TCR beta family members distinguished carriers of CMV infection plus the relevant HLA type. The ex vivo response was dominated by HLA-C-restricted CMV-specific TCR beta clonotypes, which also provided the single most frequent clonotype in two of eight donors.

Trimming leaves V shorter by 5 bases and J shorter by 1 base, with the junction holding 7 bases beyond the gene matches. The CDR3 spans 15 residues, from the cysteine through the phenylalanine. Only the CDR3 portion is preserved as DNA: 45 bases, with reading frame beginning at the first base. Sequencing was carried out with an Illumina HiSeq 1500. The public reads were run again by TCRdb, first through fastp at Q25 and then through MiXCR, and only productive beta chains were kept. Each CDR3 protein appears once, grouped with its most common genes and DNA. The sample table shows around 490,000 distinct CDR3 sequences, and more than 25% are seen once. Roughly 13% of the sample goes to the ten largest clones. This clonotype was recorded once. What antigen it recognizes has not been identified. No per-base quality is available; no much larger clone lies one base away. A single read offers scant evidence.

Sample: PBMCs. This chain joins TRBV12-3 or TRBV12-4 to TRBJ1-1, with 7 bases aligning to TRBD1. This sequence originates from a human donor in good health (CMV status not recorded). Some clones in this sample may be carry-over from other donors' samples. This receptor carries the CDR3 CASSDVGTENTEAFF. The nucleotide sequence reads TGTGCCAGCAGTGACGTAGGGACAGAGAACACTGAAGCTTTCTTT.